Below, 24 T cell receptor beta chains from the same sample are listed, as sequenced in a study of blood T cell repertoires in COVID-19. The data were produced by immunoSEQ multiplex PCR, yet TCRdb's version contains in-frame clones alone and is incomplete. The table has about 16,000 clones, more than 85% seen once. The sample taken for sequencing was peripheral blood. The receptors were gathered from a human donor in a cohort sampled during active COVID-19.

This CDR3 is CASSLSSGANVLTF. CDR3 in DNA: TGTGCCAGCAGCTTGAGCTCTGGGGCCAACGTCCTGACTTTC. The chain joins TRBV7-3 to TRBJ2-6, with D uncertain. The germline gives CDR1 SGHTA, CDR2 FQGTGA. V was pared by 3 bases and J by 0 bases, with 3 bases between. CDR3 length: 14 residues.

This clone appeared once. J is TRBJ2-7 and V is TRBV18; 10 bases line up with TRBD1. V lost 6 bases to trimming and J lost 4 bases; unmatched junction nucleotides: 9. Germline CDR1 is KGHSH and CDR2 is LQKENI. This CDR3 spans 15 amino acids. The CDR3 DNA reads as TGTGCCAGCTCCTCCTTGGGGACAGGGGTTTACGAGCAGTACTTC. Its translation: CASSSLGTGVYEQYF.

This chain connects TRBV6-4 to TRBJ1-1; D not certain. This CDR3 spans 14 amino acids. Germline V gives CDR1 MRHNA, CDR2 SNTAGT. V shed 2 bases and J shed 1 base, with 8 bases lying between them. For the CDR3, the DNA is TGTGCCAGCAGTGACGAGGGAGAGAACACTGAAGCTTTCTTT. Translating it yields CASSDEGENTEAFF.

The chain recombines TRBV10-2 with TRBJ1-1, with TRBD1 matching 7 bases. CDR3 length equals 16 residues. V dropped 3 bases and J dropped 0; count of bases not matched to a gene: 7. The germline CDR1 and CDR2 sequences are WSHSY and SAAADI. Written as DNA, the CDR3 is TGCGCCAGCAGTGACCCGGGAGGGGGCATGAACACTGAAGCTTTCTTT. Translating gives CASSDPGGGMNTEAFF.

The CDR3 bases are TGTGCCAGCAGCGTAGCTACGAACACAGATACGCAGTATTTT. Protein: CASSVATNTDTQYF. The chain is built from TRBV9 and TRBJ2-3; D not certain. CDR3 size: 14 residues. The germline gives CDR1 SGDLS, CDR2 YYNGEE. Trimming stripped 0 bases from V and 2 bases from J, with 7 bases between. Variable domain in full (rest from reference TRBV9 and TRBJ2-3): DSGVTQTPKHLITATGQRVTLRCSPRSGDLSVYWYQQSLDQGLQFLIQYYNGEERAKGNILERFSAQQFPDLHSELNLSSLELGDSALYFCASSVATNTDTQYFGPGTRLTVL.

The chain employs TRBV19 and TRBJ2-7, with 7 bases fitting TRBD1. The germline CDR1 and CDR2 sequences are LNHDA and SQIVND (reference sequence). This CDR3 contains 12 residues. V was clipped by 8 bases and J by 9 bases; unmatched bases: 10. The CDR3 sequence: CASSYTGEGQYF. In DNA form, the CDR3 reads TGTGCCAGTTCGTATACAGGGGAAGGGCAGTACTTC.

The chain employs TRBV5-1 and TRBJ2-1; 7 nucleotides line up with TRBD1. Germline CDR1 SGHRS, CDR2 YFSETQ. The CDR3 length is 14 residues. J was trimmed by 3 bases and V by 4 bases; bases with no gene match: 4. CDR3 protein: CASSPGTDYNEQFF. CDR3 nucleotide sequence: TGCGCCAGCAGCCCCGGGACAGACTACAATGAGCAGTTCTTC.

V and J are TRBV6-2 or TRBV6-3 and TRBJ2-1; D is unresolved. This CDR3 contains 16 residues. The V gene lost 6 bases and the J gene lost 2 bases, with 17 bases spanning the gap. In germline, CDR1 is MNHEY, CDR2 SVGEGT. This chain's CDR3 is CASSLRSNSPYNEQFF. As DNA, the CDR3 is TGTGCCAGCAGCCTAAGGTCCAATAGCCCCTACAATGAGCAGTTCTTC.

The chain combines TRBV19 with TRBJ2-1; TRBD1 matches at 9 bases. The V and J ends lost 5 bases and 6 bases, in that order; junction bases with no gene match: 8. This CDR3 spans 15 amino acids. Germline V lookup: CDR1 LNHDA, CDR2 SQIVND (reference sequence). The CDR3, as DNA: TGTGCCAGTAGTCTCGGACAGGGGCTTGCCAATGAGCAGTTCTTC. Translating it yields CASSLGQGLANEQFF.

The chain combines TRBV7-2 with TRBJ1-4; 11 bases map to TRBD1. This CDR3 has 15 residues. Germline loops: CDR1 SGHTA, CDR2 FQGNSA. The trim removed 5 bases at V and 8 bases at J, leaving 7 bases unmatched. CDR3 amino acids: CASSRGGTGGEKLFF. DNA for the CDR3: TGTGCCAGCAGCCGTGGAGGGACAGGGGGAGAAAAACTGTTTTTT. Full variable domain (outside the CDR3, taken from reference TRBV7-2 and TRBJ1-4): GAGVSQSPSNKVTEKGKDVELRCDPISGHTALYWYRQSLGQGLEFLIYFQGNSAPDKSGLPSDRFSAERTGGSVSTLTIQRTQQEDSAVYLCASSRGGTGGEKLFFGSGTQLSVL.

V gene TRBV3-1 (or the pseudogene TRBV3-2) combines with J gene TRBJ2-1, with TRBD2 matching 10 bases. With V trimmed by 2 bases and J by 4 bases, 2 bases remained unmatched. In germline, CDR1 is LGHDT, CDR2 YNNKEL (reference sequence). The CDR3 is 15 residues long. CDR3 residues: CASSQRAGGYNEQFF. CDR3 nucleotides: TGTGCCAGCAGCCAAAGAGCGGGGGGGTACAATGAGCAGTTCTTC.

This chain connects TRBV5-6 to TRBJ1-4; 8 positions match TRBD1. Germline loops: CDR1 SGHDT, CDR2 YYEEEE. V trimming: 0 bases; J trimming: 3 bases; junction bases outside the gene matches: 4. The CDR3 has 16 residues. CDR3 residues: CASSLGDRRANEKLFF. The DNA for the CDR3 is TGTGCCAGCAGCTTGGGGGACAGGAGGGCTAATGAAAAACTGTTTTTT.

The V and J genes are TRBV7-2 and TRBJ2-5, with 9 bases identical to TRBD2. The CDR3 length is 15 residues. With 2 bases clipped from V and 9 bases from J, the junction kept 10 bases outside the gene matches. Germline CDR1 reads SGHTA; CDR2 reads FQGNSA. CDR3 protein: CASSLTSGGQQAQYF. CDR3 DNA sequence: TGTGCCAGCAGCTTAACAAGCGGGGGGCAGCAGGCCCAGTACTTC.

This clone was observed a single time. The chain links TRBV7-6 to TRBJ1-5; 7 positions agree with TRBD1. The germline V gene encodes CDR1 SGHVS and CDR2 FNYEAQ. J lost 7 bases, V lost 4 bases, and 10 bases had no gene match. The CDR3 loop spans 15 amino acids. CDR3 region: CASSSQTGPGQPQHF. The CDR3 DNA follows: TGTGCCAGCAGCTCCCAGACAGGGCCGGGGCAGCCCCAGCATTTT. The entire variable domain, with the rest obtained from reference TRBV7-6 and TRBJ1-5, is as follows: GAGVSQSPRYKVTKRGQDVALRCDPISGHVSLYWYRQALGQGPEFLTYFNYEAQQDKSGLPNDRFSAERPEGSISTLTIQRTEQRDSAMYRCASSSQTGPGQPQHFGDGTRLSIL.

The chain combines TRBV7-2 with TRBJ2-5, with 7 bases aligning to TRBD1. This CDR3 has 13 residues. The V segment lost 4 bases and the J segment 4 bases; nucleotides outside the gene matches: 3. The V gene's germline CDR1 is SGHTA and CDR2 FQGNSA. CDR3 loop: CASSSGTVETQYF. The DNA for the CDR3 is TGTGCCAGCAGCTCCGGGACAGTAGAGACCCAGTACTTC.

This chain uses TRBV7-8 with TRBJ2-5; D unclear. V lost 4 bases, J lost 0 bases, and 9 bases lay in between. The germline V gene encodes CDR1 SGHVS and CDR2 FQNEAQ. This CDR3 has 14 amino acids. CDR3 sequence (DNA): TGTGCCAGCAGCTCGCCGGAGTACCAAGAGACCCAGTACTTC. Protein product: CASSSPEYQETQYF.

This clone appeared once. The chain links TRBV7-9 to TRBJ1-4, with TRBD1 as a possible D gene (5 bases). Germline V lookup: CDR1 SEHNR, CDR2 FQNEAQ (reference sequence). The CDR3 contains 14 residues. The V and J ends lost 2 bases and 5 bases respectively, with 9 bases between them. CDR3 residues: CASSLSAGNEKLFF. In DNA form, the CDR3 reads TGTGCCAGCAGCTTATCGGCAGGGAATGAAAAACTGTTTTTT.

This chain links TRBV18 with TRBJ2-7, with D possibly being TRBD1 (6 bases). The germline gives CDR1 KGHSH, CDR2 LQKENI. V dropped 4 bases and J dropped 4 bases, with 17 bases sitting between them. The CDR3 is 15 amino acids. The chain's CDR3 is CASSLSRTANYEQYF. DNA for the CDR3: TGTGCCAGCTCACTCTCAAGGACAGCCAATTACGAGCAGTACTTC.

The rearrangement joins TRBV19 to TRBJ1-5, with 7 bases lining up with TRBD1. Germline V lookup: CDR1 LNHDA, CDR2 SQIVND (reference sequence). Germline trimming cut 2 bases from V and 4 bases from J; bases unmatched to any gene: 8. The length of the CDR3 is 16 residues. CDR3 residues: CASSIRGQGINQPQHF. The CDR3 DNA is TGTGCCAGTAGTATAAGGGGGCAGGGGATAAATCAGCCCCAGCATTTT.

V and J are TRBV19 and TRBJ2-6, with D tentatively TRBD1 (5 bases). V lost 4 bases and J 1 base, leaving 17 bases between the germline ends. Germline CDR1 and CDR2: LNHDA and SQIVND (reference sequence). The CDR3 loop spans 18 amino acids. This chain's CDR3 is CASSREQVIKSGANVLTF. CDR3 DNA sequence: TGTGCCAGTAGTAGGGAACAGGTTATTAAGTCTGGGGCCAACGTCCTGACTTTC.

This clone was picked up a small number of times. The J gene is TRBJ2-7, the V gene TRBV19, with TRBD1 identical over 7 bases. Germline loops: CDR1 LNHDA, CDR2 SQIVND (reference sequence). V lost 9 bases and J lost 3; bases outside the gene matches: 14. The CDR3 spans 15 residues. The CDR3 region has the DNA TGTGCCAGCAACTCTCGAAAGACAGGGATCTACGAGCAGTACTTC. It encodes CASNSRKTGIYEQYF.

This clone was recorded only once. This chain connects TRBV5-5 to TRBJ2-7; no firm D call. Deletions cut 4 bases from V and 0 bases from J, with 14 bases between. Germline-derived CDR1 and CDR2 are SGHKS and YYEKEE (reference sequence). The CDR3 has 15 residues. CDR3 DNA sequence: TGTGCCAGCAGCCCAACAGTCCTTAGCTCCTACGAGCAGTACTTC. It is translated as CASSPTVLSSYEQYF. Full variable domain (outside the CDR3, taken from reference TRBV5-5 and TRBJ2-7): DAGVTQSPTHLIKTRGQQVTLRCSPISGHKSVSWYQQVLGQGPQFIFQYYEKEERGRGNFPDRFSARQFPNYSSELNVNALLLGDSALYLCASSPTVLSSYEQYFGPGTRLTVT.

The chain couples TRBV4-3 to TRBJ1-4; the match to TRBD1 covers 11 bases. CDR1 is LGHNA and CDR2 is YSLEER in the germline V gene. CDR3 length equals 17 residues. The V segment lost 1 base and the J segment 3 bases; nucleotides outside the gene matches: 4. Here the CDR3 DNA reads TGCGCCAGCAGCCAAGCTTGGGACAGGGGGGCTAATGAAAAACTGTTTTTT. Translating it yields CASSQAWDRGANEKLFF.

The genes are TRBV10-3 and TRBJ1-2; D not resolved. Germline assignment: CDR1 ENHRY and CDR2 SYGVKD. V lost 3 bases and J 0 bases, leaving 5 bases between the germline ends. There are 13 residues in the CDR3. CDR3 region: CAISDPANYGYTF. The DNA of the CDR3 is TGTGCCATCAGTGATCCGGCTAACTATGGCTACACCTTC.